One sample yielded the 21 T cell receptor beta chains listed below, sequenced in a study of blood T cell repertoires in COVID-19. Sequencing was performed with immunoSEQ multiplex PCR; in TCRdb, only in-frame clones are kept and a portion is missing. The top ten clones hold 10% of a sample with about 300,000 clones, 70% to 90% of them seen once. Input material: PBMCs or T cells enriched from blood (not recorded which). All receptors derive from a woman between 18 and 29 years old who had recovered from COVID-19.

The V call is TRBV9, the J call TRBJ1-5; D is undetermined. There are 15 residues in the CDR3. Trimming left V 4 bases short and J 11 bases short, with 22 bases between. The germline CDR1 and CDR2 sequences are SGDLS and YYNGEE. The CDR3 here is CASSPNDGGLRAQHF. The CDR3 nucleotides are TGTGCCAGCAGCCCTAACGACGGAGGTTTAAGAGCCCAGCATTTT.

This sequence joins TRBV7-9 and TRBJ1-1, with D perhaps matching TRBD1 (6 bases). CDR1 is SEHNR and CDR2 is FQNEAQ in the germline V gene (reference sequence). The CDR3 contains 15 residues. Trimming stripped 1 base from V and 4 bases from J, with 13 bases between. CDR3 sequence (DNA): TGTGCCAGCAGCTTAGAAGGACAGCCGTTCACTGAAGCTTTCTTT. This gives the protein CASSLEGQPFTEAFF.

The chain has TRBV9 and TRBJ2-1; D is possibly TRBD2 (5 bases). V was trimmed by 3 bases and J by 4 bases, leaving 17 bases between them. Germline V gene lookup returns CDR1 SGDLS and CDR2 YYNGEE. The CDR3 is 16 residues long. The CDR3 DNA is TGTGCCAGCAGCGCAGAAGGAATTCTAGCTTACAATGAGCAGTTCTTC. Its translation: CASSAEGILAYNEQFF.

This clone has only one observation. This chain links TRBV14 with TRBJ1-4; possible D gene TRBD1, 6 bases. Germline CDR1 SGHDN, CDR2 FVKESK. The CDR3 covers 15 residues. V lost 2 bases to trimming and J lost 7 bases, with 14 bases between them. The CDR3 DNA reads as TGTGCCAGCAGCCAATGGGACAATCAAGGTGAAAAACTGTTTTTT. Translating it yields CASSQWDNQGEKLFF.

This clone appeared a single time. This chain links TRBV18 with TRBJ2-5; D perhaps matches TRBD2 (5 bases). Deletions cut 4 bases from V and 3 bases from J, with 21 bases between. CDR1 and CDR2 (germline): KGHSH, LQKENI. This CDR3 contains 17 residues. This CDR3 reads CASSLQDSPPNKETQYF. For the CDR3, the DNA is TGTGCCAGCTCACTTCAGGACTCACCGCCCAACAAAGAGACCCAGTACTTC.

The rearrangement joins TRBV7-9 to TRBJ2-1; 10 bases line up with TRBD1. This CDR3 comprises 15 residues. Trimming at V came to 5 bases and at J to 8 bases, leaving 9 bases not matched to a gene. Germline V lookup: CDR1 SEHNR, CDR2 FQNEAQ (reference sequence). DNA of the CDR3: TGTGCCAGCAGCGTCGGGACAGGGGCCGGGGATGAGCAGTTCTTC. Its protein is CASSVGTGAGDEQFF. Complete variable domain (other parts from reference TRBV7-9 and TRBJ2-1): DTGVSQNPRHKITKRGQNVTFRCDPISEHNRLYWYRQTLGQGPEFLTYFQNEAQLEKSRLLSDRFSAERPKGSFSTLEIQRTEQGDSAMYLCASSVGTGAGDEQFFGPGTRLTVL.

The genes are TRBV7-9 and TRBJ2-7; 8 positions match TRBD2. The CDR3 extends over 13 amino acids. The V segment lost 5 bases and the J segment 3 bases; nucleotides outside the gene matches: 3. Germline values: CDR1 SEHNR, CDR2 FQNEAQ (reference sequence). CDR3 bases: TGTGCCAGCAGCCAGGGACTAGGCTACGAGCAGTACTTC. Amino acid sequence: CASSQGLGYEQYF.

The V gene is TRBV29-1, the J gene TRBJ1-2; D is possibly TRBD1 (6 bases). V lost 5 bases to trimming and J lost 3 bases, with 19 bases between them. CDR1 and CDR2 from the germline V gene are SQVTM and ANQGSEA. The CDR3 has 15 residues. In nucleotides, the CDR3 is TGCAGCGTTCCCCTGGGAGGGGAGGGGGACTATGGCTACACCTTC. Encoded protein: CSVPLGGEGDYGYTF.

This clone has just a few counts. This CDR3 reads CASSLGGQGEEEQYF. The CDR3 nucleotides are TGTGCCAGCAGCTTGGGGGGACAGGGGGAGGAAGAGCAGTACTTC. This chain joins TRBV5-4 and TRBJ2-7, with 11 bases lining up with TRBD1. The CDR3 spans 15 residues. Per the germline V gene, CDR1 is SGHNT and CDR2 is YYREEE (reference sequence). The ends lost 0 bases at V and 7 bases at J; junction bases unmatched: 6.

The rearrangement uses TRBV3-1 (or the pseudogene TRBV3-2) and TRBJ2-1; the D gene is possibly TRBD2 (6 bases). In germline, CDR1 is LGHDT, CDR2 YNNKEL (reference sequence). CDR3 length: 16 amino acids. V lost 0 bases to trimming and J lost 4 bases, with 13 bases between them. This CDR3 reads CASSQDFAGPYNEQFF. The DNA for the CDR3 is TGTGCCAGCAGCCAAGACTTTGCGGGACCTTACAATGAGCAGTTCTTC.

This clone showed up just once. The CDR3 DNA follows: TGTGCCAGCTCACCACAGTCAACAGGACCCGACTCTGAAGCTTTCTTT. This gives the protein CASSPQSTGPDSEAFF. The chain joins TRBV18 to TRBJ1-1, with a tentative D call TRBD1 (5 bases). CDR1 KGHSH and CDR2 LQKENI come from the germline V gene. This CDR3 is built from 16 residues. The V gene lost 1 base and the J gene lost 6 bases, with 18 bases spanning the gap.

Points on this clone: This specimen includes other DNA sequences encoding the same CDR3. The CDR3 DNA is TGTGCCAGCAGCGTCAGGGGGTATGGCTACACCTTC. Translation: CASSVRGYGYTF. The chain uses TRBV9 and TRBJ1-2; 7 bases match TRBD1. The junction had 0 bases not matched to a gene; V was cut back by 2 bases and J by 5 bases. Germline values: CDR1 SGDLS, CDR2 YYNGEE. This CDR3 is 12 amino acids long.

The chain is built from TRBV10-2 and TRBJ1-5; a weak D match, TRBD1 (6 bases). The CDR3 is 13 amino acids. Trimming took off 5 bases at V and 4 bases at J, with 9 bases between the two ends. CDR1 is WSHSY, CDR2 SAAADI, per germline. The CDR3 coding sequence is TGCGCCAGCAGTCAAGGGGGAAATCAGCCCCAGCATTTT. It codes for CASSQGGNQPQHF.

The chain has TRBV5-1 and TRBJ2-1; D gene ambiguous. Trimming shortened V by 10 bases and J by 0 bases, and 11 bases separated the two germline ends. The CDR3 spans 13 residues. The V gene's germline CDR1 is SGHRS and CDR2 YFSETQ. For the CDR3, the DNA is TGCGCCGCGAATATATCCTCCTACAATGAGCAGTTCTTC. Its protein is CAANISSYNEQFF.

This chain joins TRBV6-5 and TRBJ2-7; 9 nucleotides agree with TRBD1. This CDR3 is 14 amino acids long. Germline V gene sequence: CDR1 MNHEY, CDR2 SVGAGI. V was clipped by 6 bases and J by 1 base; unmatched bases: 4. CDR3 region: CASSSGTGSYEQYF. The CDR3 nucleotides read TGTGCCAGCAGCTCCGGGACAGGGTCCTACGAGCAGTACTTC.

In its sample, this clone was seen once. The V call is TRBV27, the J call TRBJ2-7, with 8 nucleotides matching TRBD1. This CDR3 comprises 14 residues. In germline, CDR1 is MNHEY, CDR2 SMNVEV (reference sequence). After removal of 3 bases from V and 7 bases from J, the junction contained 8 bases not matched to a gene. As DNA, the CDR3 is TGTGCCAGCAGTTTCGGGACAGGTCCCAGGGAGCAGTACTTC. Its translation is CASSFGTGPREQYF.

The V and J genes are TRBV5-1 and TRBJ2-3, with 8 bases fitting TRBD2. CDR1 is SGHRS, CDR2 YFSETQ, per germline. This CDR3 spans 15 amino acids. Losses at the gene ends were 6 bases for V and 2 bases for J; bases not matched to a gene: 8. The CDR3 spells CASTLAGPSTDTQYF. CDR3 sequence (DNA): TGCGCCAGCACCCTAGCGGGCCCTTCCACAGATACGCAGTATTTT.

V and J are TRBV28 and TRBJ1-1; TRBD1 matches at 8 bases. V shed 1 base, J shed 11 bases, and the junction held 18 bases outside the gene matches. This CDR3 region has 17 residues. Germline V gene data show CDR1 as MDHEN and CDR2 as SYDVKM. In nucleotides, the CDR3 is TGTGCCAGCAGTTTATTAATCCGTCGACCTACAGGGGGTGGTGCTTTCTTT. This codes for CASSLLIRRPTGGGAFF.

The chain links TRBV6-5 to TRBJ2-3; D might be TRBD2 (5 bases). CDR1 and CDR2 from the germline V gene are MNHEY and SVGAGI. Trimming took off 2 bases at V and 4 bases at J, with 10 bases between the two ends. The CDR3 runs to 14 residues. The CDR3 here is CASSYTGSADTQYF. The CDR3 bases are TGTGCCAGCAGTTACACGGGGTCCGCAGATACGCAGTATTTT.

V and J are TRBV7-9 and TRBJ1-5; D call uncertain. Germline V gene sequence: CDR1 SEHNR, CDR2 FQNEAQ (reference sequence). Trimming removed 6 bases from V and 4 bases from J, with 7 bases in between. The CDR3 is 12 amino acids. As DNA, the CDR3 is TGTGCCAGCAGTTCTCTTAATCAGCCCCAGCATTTT. Translation gives CASSSLNQPQHF.

V is TRBV20-1 and J is TRBJ1-4, with unresolved D. Germline V gives CDR1 DFQATT, CDR2 SNEGSKA (reference sequence). This CDR3 has 11 residues. V lost 5 bases and J lost 5, with 6 bases in between. This CDR3 is CSAPLNEKLFF. The CDR3 DNA sequence: TGCAGTGCTCCCCTCAATGAAAAACTGTTTTTT.